The 28 T cell receptor beta chains presented below share a single source sample, sequenced in a study of radiotherapy plus CTLA-4 blockade in lung cancer. The assay was immunoSEQ multiplex PCR, and TCRdb's table has in-frame clones only and misses some. The sample holds about 77,000 clones, roughly four fifths seen once. Material: peripheral blood, obtained from a patient treated with radiotherapy plus ipilimumab. The receptors derive from a human donor with non-small cell lung cancer whose response to radiotherapy plus ipilimumab could not be evaluated.

This chain links TRBV4-3 with TRBJ2-2; D is uncertain. From germline, CDR1 is LGHNA and CDR2 YSLEER. The CDR3 loop spans 16 amino acids. V was shortened by 0 bases and J by 1 base, with 9 bases between the two germline ends. CDR3 in amino acids: CASSQDKYRNTGELFF. CDR3 nucleotides: TGCGCCAGCAGCCAAGATAAGTACAGGAACACCGGGGAGCTGTTTTTT.

There are many counts of this clone. This chain joins TRBV5-1 and TRBJ2-7, with TRBD2 identical over 15 bases. This CDR3 region has 17 residues. With 5 bases clipped from V and 6 bases from J, the junction kept 12 bases outside the gene matches. Germline loops: CDR1 SGHRS, CDR2 YFSETQ. This CDR3 reads CASSRGLAGGATGEQYF. The CDR3 bases are TGCGCCAGCAGTCGCGGACTAGCGGGAGGGGCGACGGGCGAGCAGTACTTC.

This clone was counted between two and nine times. The chain joins TRBV18 to TRBJ1-4; no firm D call. Germline-derived CDR1 and CDR2 are KGHSH and LQKENI. Trimming pared 4 bases from V and 5 bases from J, leaving 8 bases between. There are 13 residues in the CDR3. The CDR3 sequence is CASSQGGNEKLFF. The CDR3 bases are TGTGCCAGCTCACAGGGAGGAAATGAAAAACTGTTTTTT. Complete variable domain (other parts from reference TRBV18 and TRBJ1-4): NAGVMQNPRHLVRRRGQEARLRCSPMKGHSHVYWYRQLPEEGLKFMVYLQKENIIDESGMPKERFSAEFPKEGPSILRIQQVVRGDSAAYFCASSQGGNEKLFFGSGTQLSVL.

This clone was seen once. The genes are TRBV7-2 and TRBJ2-7; D is perhaps TRBD1 (5 bases). The CDR3 length is 14 residues. Trimming removed 3 bases from V and 5 bases from J, with 14 bases in between. CDR1 is SGHTA and CDR2 is FQGNSA in the germline V gene. The CDR3 reads CASSFMQGSHEQYF. For the CDR3, the DNA is TGTGCCAGCAGCTTCATGCAGGGTTCCCACGAGCAGTACTTC.

The chain employs TRBV6-6 and TRBJ2-1; 11 bases are shared with TRBD2. There are 15 residues in the CDR3. V was pared by 6 bases and J by 2 bases, with 3 bases of the junction left unmatched. Germline CDR1 and CDR2: MNHNY and SVGAGI (reference sequence). In nucleotides, the CDR3 is TGTGCCAGCAGAAAACTAGCGGGGGCCTACAATGAGCAGTTCTTC. The encoded protein is CASRKLAGAYNEQFF.

This chain links TRBV7-2 with TRBJ1-5, with D perhaps matching TRBD1 (5 bases). Trimming shortened V by 5 bases and J by 5 bases, and 10 bases separated the two germline ends. The germline CDR1 and CDR2 sequences are SGHTA and FQGNSA. CDR3 size: 13 residues. CDR3 region: CASSQWGDQPQHF. For the CDR3, the DNA is TGTGCCAGCAGCCAATGGGGGGATCAGCCCCAGCATTTT.

The chain links TRBV11-2 to TRBJ2-7; 8 nucleotides align to TRBD1. CDR1 and CDR2 from the germline V gene are SGHAT and FQNNGV. This CDR3 has 15 amino acids. J was trimmed by 5 bases and V by 5 bases; bases with no gene match: 11. The CDR3 loop is CASSKSLGQGHEQYF. For the CDR3, the DNA is TGTGCCAGCAGCAAGTCTCTCGGACAGGGCCACGAGCAGTACTTC.

V gene TRBV7-9 combines with J gene TRBJ2-2; possible D gene TRBD2, 5 bases. Trimming left V 5 bases short and J 5 bases short, with 24 bases between. The length of the CDR3 is 18 residues. Germline-derived CDR1 and CDR2 are SEHNR and FQNEAQ (reference sequence). The CDR3 DNA is TGTGCCAGCAGCCACGTTGTTGGAGGCGTAATTGTTACCGGGGAGCTGTTTTTT. It codes for CASSHVVGGVIVTGELFF.

This sequence joins TRBV19 and TRBJ2-7, with 8 bases aligning to TRBD1. Germline loops: CDR1 LNHDA, CDR2 SQIVND (reference sequence). This CDR3 region has 14 residues. J was trimmed by 3 bases and V by 5 bases; bases with no gene match: 6. In DNA, the CDR3 is TGTGCCAGTAGTTCTGGACAGGGTGGCTACGAGCAGTACTTC. Protein sequence: CASSSGQGGYEQYF.

The gene calls are TRBV7-3 and TRBJ2-5; TRBD2 matches 12 bases. This CDR3 is 15 amino acids long. V trimming: 4 bases; J trimming: 7 bases; junction bases outside the gene matches: 7. Germline CDR1 and CDR2: SGHTA and FQGTGA. The DNA for the CDR3 is TGTGCCAGCAGCTCCGGACTAGCGGGGAGTGGGACCCAGTACTTC. Its protein product is CASSSGLAGSGTQYF.

The CDR3 DNA sequence: TGCGCCAGCAGCCAAGAACGGGACAGGGGTAGGGTTACCCAGTACTTC. Its protein is CASSQERDRGRVTQYF. The chain employs TRBV4-1 and TRBJ2-5, with TRBD1 matching over 10 bases. The CDR3 totals 16 residues. V was pared by 0 bases and J by 8 bases, with 9 bases of the junction left unmatched. Germline-derived CDR1 and CDR2 are MGHRA and YSYEKL.

V is TRBV29-1 and J is TRBJ2-7, with 8 bases fitting TRBD1. The trim removed 1 base at V and 4 bases at J, leaving 12 bases unmatched. This CDR3 spans 16 amino acids. CDR1 is SQVTM, CDR2 ANQGSEA, per germline. This CDR3 reads CSVEADQGDRYYEQYF. As DNA, the CDR3 is TGCAGCGTTGAAGCTGATCAGGGGGACAGGTATTACGAGCAGTACTTC.

This rearrangement joins TRBV11-3 to TRBJ2-5; perhaps TRBD1 as D (5 bases). The germline gives CDR1 SGHNT, CDR2 YENEEA. This CDR3 has 14 amino acids. V shed 4 bases and J shed 4 bases, with 13 bases lying between them. CDR3 protein: CASSSHGQVETQYF. DNA for the CDR3: TGTGCCAGCAGCTCCCATGGACAAGTAGAGACCCAGTACTTC.

The chain is built from TRBV18 and TRBJ2-5; no firm D call. The DNA end is more similar to TRBJ2-7, so the J call may be wrong. CDR1 is KGHSH and CDR2 is LQKENI in the germline V gene. This CDR3 comprises 12 residues. CDR3 sequence: CASSPTYYEQYF. The CDR3 bases are TGTGCCAGCTCACCTACTTACTACGAGCAGTACTTC.

The chain combines TRBV27 with TRBJ1-5; perhaps TRBD1 as D (5 bases). Per germline, CDR1 MNHEY and CDR2 SMNVEV (reference sequence). The CDR3 extends over 15 amino acids. V lost 2 bases and J 2 bases, leaving 10 bases between the germline ends. The CDR3 DNA is TGTGCCAGCAGTTTAGGGGGGTTTGGCAATCAGCCCCAGCATTTT. Translated, it gives CASSLGGFGNQPQHF.

J is TRBJ2-5 and V is TRBV7-3; 11 bases are a match to TRBD2. In germline, CDR1 is SGHTA, CDR2 FQGTGA. The trim removed 0 bases at V and 2 bases at J, leaving 11 bases unmatched. The CDR3 has 19 residues. The CDR3 region is CASSLTRYLAGGQQETQYF. DNA of the CDR3: TGTGCCAGCAGCTTAACTCGGTACCTAGCGGGAGGCCAACAAGAGACCCAGTACTTC.

The chain has TRBV19 and TRBJ1-5; D gene ambiguous. V dropped 9 bases and J dropped 2 bases, with 11 bases sitting between them. This CDR3 has 13 residues. CDR1 and CDR2 (germline): LNHDA, SQIVND (reference sequence). CDR3 bases: TGTGCCAGCGGGTCCGAAGGCAATCAGCCCCAGCATTTT. Its protein is CASGSEGNQPQHF.

This chain joins TRBV7-3 and TRBJ2-7, with D possibly TRBD1 on 6 matching bases. Germline CDR1 is SGHTA and CDR2 is FQGTGA. This CDR3 is 15 amino acids long. Trimming took 5 bases from V and 4 from J, leaving 18 bases between them. The CDR3 sequence: CASSLTPGTQYEQYF. The CDR3 DNA follows: TGTGCCAGCAGCCTTACCCCCGGGACACAGTACGAGCAGTACTTC.

V gene TRBV4-1 combines with J gene TRBJ2-3; TRBD2 matches 11 bases. The junction had 20 bases not matched to a gene; V was cut back by 3 bases and J by 3 bases. The CDR3 length is 21 residues. CDR1 and CDR2 (germline): MGHRA, YSYEKL. The CDR3 region is CASSHLALTSGIRGRTDTQYF. CDR3 in DNA: TGCGCCAGCAGCCACCTTGCTTTGACTAGCGGGATTCGAGGGCGAACAGATACGCAGTATTTT.

The chain couples TRBV13 to TRBJ2-1; TRBD1 matches 9 bases. The CDR3 spans 16 residues. V lost 1 base to trimming and J lost 5 bases; unmatched junction nucleotides: 6. Germline CDR1 and CDR2: PRHDT and FYEKMQ (reference sequence). The CDR3 nucleotides read TGTGCCAGCAGCTTAGCCGGGACAGGGAACGACAATGAGCAGTTCTTC. Its protein is CASSLAGTGNDNEQFF.

The gene calls are TRBV28 and TRBJ2-4; the D is unclear. The ends were cut back, 6 bases at V and 1 base at J, with 16 bases in the middle. The CDR3 is made up of 16 amino acids. The germline gives CDR1 MDHEN, CDR2 SYDVKM. In nucleotides, the CDR3 is TGTGCCAGCAGCTCCACAGAAGCTCGGGCCAAAAACATTCAGTACTTC. Its protein is CASSSTEARAKNIQYF.

The J gene is TRBJ2-1, the V gene TRBV5-4; D possibly corresponds to TRBD2 (6 bases). Germline CDR1 reads SGHNT; CDR2 reads YYREEE (reference sequence). V was clipped by 0 bases and J by 5 bases, with 15 bases between them. CDR3 length: 16 residues. The CDR3 loop is CASSLGPGRHDNEQFF. The CDR3, as DNA: TGTGCCAGCAGCTTGGGACCGGGGAGGCACGACAATGAGCAGTTCTTC.

This chain uses TRBV7-8 with TRBJ2-1; tentatively, D is TRBD2 (6 bases). CDR1 and CDR2 (germline): SGHVS, FQNEAQ. With 5 bases removed from V and 10 bases from J, the gap between germline ends came to 9 bases. This CDR3 region has 11 residues. The CDR3 protein is CASSPGGEQFF. For the CDR3, the DNA is TGTGCCAGCAGCCCCGGAGGGGAGCAGTTCTTC.

The rearrangement links TRBV7-3 to TRBJ1-4; weak D call: TRBD1 (6 bases). This CDR3 comprises 13 residues. Germline CDR1 SGHTA, CDR2 FQGTGA. V lost 6 bases and J 8 bases, leaving 13 bases between the germline ends. The DNA for the CDR3 is TGTGCCAGCAGTGGGACACCGGGGGAAAAACTGTTTTTT. This sequence encodes CASSGTPGEKLFF.

The chain is built from TRBV5-1 and TRBJ2-3, with D tentatively TRBD2 (6 bases). CDR1 and CDR2 (germline): SGHRS, YFSETQ. The CDR3 sequence is 15 residues long. Deletions cut 4 bases from V and 0 bases from J, with 12 bases between. The CDR3 sequence: CASSGAGSSTDTQYF. The CDR3 DNA reads as TGCGCCAGCAGCGGGGCGGGATCTAGCACAGATACGCAGTATTTT.

This clone was seen just once. The chain combines TRBV5-1 with TRBJ2-5, with 8 bases aligning to TRBD1. CDR3 length equals 16 residues. The germline gives CDR1 SGHRS, CDR2 YFSETQ. Trimming removed 7 bases from V and 2 bases from J; junction bases left unmatched: 13. The CDR3 DNA reads TGCGCCAGCGCCCTAGAGCAGGGGGCAAGGCAAGAGACCCAGTACTTC. The encoded protein is CASALEQGARQETQYF.

This chain uses TRBV6-6 with TRBJ2-7; TRBD1 agrees at 8 bases. Germline V gives CDR1 MNHNY, CDR2 SVGAGI (reference sequence). After removal of 2 bases from V and 1 base from J, the junction contained 4 bases not matched to a gene. This CDR3 comprises 15 residues. The CDR3 DNA sequence: TGTGCCAGCAGTTACGGGACAGGTCGGTCCTACGAGCAGTACTTC. This gives the protein CASSYGTGRSYEQYF.

This clone occurred a few times. This chain uses TRBV2 with TRBJ2-6, with D possibly TRBD1 on 5 matching bases. Germline values: CDR1 SNHLY, CDR2 FYNNEI. Trimming stripped 6 bases from V and 0 bases from J, with 9 bases between. The CDR3 has 15 amino acids. This CDR3 reads CASSARDSGANVLTF. DNA of the CDR3: TGTGCCAGCAGCGCCAGGGACTCTGGGGCCAACGTCCTGACTTTC.